A selection of T cell receptor beta chains follows, all from one sample in a study of blood T cell repertoires in COVID-19. Assay: immunoSEQ multiplex PCR; the TCRdb copy retains only in-frame clones and omits some. The sample carries around 260,000 clones, around 82% recorded once. Sequences were obtained from peripheral blood. These receptors were taken from a woman in her 50s who had recovered from COVID-19. CDR3s include the opening cysteine and the closing phenylalanine or tryptophan. A D gene is named only where the DNA matches it firmly. A clone size is listed for some rows: how often the clone was seen (once, few, many), or a class if it is expanded.

>TRBJ2-5|-|TRBV27|TRBD1
TGTGCCAGCAGTCCCTTGACAGGGGGCCGAGAGACCCAGTACTTC
CASSPLTGGRETQYF
>TRBJ2-3|-|TRBV28|TRBD1
TGTGCCAGGATGGGACAGACCCGTACAGATACGCAGTATTTT
CARMGQTRTDTQYF
>TRBJ2-6|-|TRBV5-1|-
TGCGCCAGCAGCTTAGCCGGCTCTGGGGCCAACGTCCTGACTTTC
CASSLAGSGANVLTF
>TRBJ2-2|-|TRBV19|TRBD2
TGTGCCAGTACCGGGACTAGTTTGGTCGGGGAGCTGTTTTTT
CASTGTSLVGELFF
>TRBJ1-2|-|TRBV19|TRBD1
TGTGCCAGTAGTACTTTTCCCGGGACAGGGGGCGTCGGGGACTATGGCTACACCTTC
CASSTFPGTGGVGDYGYTF
>TRBJ1-2|-|TRBV14|-
TGTGCCAGCAGCATATCTAACTATGGCTACACCTTC
CASSISNYGYTF
>TRBJ1-1|medium-sized|TRBV7-3|TRBD1
TGTGCCAGCAGGAGACAGGGGGACACTGAAGCTTTCTTT
CASRRQGDTEAFF
>TRBJ2-3|-|TRBV9|-
TGTGCCAGCAGCGTAGCGATGGGGGGTTCTTCAGATACGCAGTATTTT
CASSVAMGGSSDTQYF
>TRBJ2-7|few|TRBV19|-
TGTGCCAGTAGTACCCCGGGAACTCTCTACGAGCAGTACTTC
CASSTPGTLYEQYF
>TRBJ1-2|-|TRBV7-9|-
TGTGCCAGCAGCTTAACAGGGCCCCCCTATGGCTACACCTTC
CASSLTGPPYGYTF
>TRBJ1-4|-|TRBV27|-
TGTGCCAGCAGTCCCGCGGACAGACTTAATGAAAAACTGTTTTTT
CASSPADRLNEKLFF
>TRBJ1-5|-|TRBV6-4|-
TGTGCCACCGCCCCGGTCGGGGGTGCTCAGCCCCAGCATTTT
CATAPVGGAQPQHF
>TRBJ1-5|once|TRBV18|TRBD1
TGTGCCAGCTCACCGGAACAGGGGATTCAGCCCCAGCATTTT
CASSPEQGIQPQHF
>TRBJ2-1|-|TRBV7-6|-
TGTGCCAGCAGCTTAGTTCCTCGCGGGGTAAAGGGTGAGCAGTTCTTC
CASSLVPRGVKGEQFF
>TRBJ1-1|few|TRBV7-9|TRBD1
TGTGCCAGCAGCTTAATGGGGACAGGGTTTTCGGTGAACACTGAAGCTTTCTTT
CASSLMGTGFSVNTEAFF
>TRBJ1-5|-|TRBV27|TRBD1
TGTGCCAGCAGCCGCCTTTGGTCAGGGGGTCAGCCCCAGCATTTT
CASSRLWSGGQPQHF
>TRBJ2-2|-|TRBV4-1|-
TGCGCCACTAAGCCCCCGAACACCGGGGAGCTGTTTTTT
CATKPPNTGELFF
>TRBJ1-1|few|TRBV10-3|-
TGTGCCATCAGTGGCCGGGGGGGAGAGAACACTGAAGCTTTCTTT
CAISGRGGENTEAFF
>TRBJ2-5|-|TRBV5-1|-
TGCGCCAGCAGCCCCGTAGGAGCGTTGGAGACCCAGTACTTC
CASSPVGALETQYF
>TRBJ2-1|-|TRBV10-3|TRBD1
TGTGCCATCAGGCGACAGGGGATACACAATGAGCAGTTCTTC
CAIRRQGIHNEQFF
>TRBJ2-1|-|TRBV4-2|-
TGTGCCAGCAGCCAACTACAGGGAACCAATGAGCAGTTCTTC
CASSQLQGTNEQFF
>TRBJ1-4|-|TRBV27|-
TGTGCCAGCCGTCCCGACGGGGGATCTAATGAAAAACTGTTTTTT
CASRPDGGSNEKLFF
>TRBJ1-1|-|TRBV12-3/TRBV12-4|-
TGTGCCAGTAGGGAGGGGGGGAGCACTGAAGCTTTCTTT
CASREGGSTEAFF